This T cell receptor (beta chain) was documented in a study of cytomegalovirus exposure and HLA in healthy donors. The PCR ran on 60 Vbeta and 13 Jbeta primers. Method: immunoSEQ multiplex PCR; TCRdb's copy keeps in-frame clones and lacks some. This repertoire shows 160,000 or so clones, roughly 79% found once; its top ten account for more than 0.8%. The CDR3 is made up of 13 amino acids. Looked up from germline, CDR1 is GTSNPN and CDR2 is SVGIG (reference sequence). After removal of 3 bases from V and 10 bases from J, the junction contained 6 bases not matched to a gene. Nominally healthy donors were sampled, though unrecorded immune exposures were likely. General study results and limits: Later analysis identified a missense DCLRE1C variant that was linked to TCR beta V- and J-gene trimming. For most TCR beta V segments, an earlier analysis put the productive rate at about 87% or about 30% of the time.

This clone appeared once. Its antigen is not identified. J is TRBJ1-4 and V is TRBV30, with 9 nucleotides matching TRBD1. Sequenced material: PBMCs. This receptor was identified in a woman in her thirties or forties in good health and CMV-seronegative. CDR3 in amino acids: CAWRGGQGGKLFF. The CDR3 DNA sequence: TGTGCCTGGAGAGGGGGACAGGGAGGAAAACTGTTTTTT.